This T cell receptor beta chain came from a study of T cell responses to AZD1222 COVID-19 vaccine. Looked up from germline, CDR1 is SGHTA and CDR2 is FQGNSA. The V end was cut by 5 bases, the J end by 4 bases, with 17 bases between. The CDR3 runs 15 residues. The count of this clone is one. The method was immunoSEQ multiplex PCR; TCRdb's version includes in-frame clones alone and lacks a portion of them. Among 150,000 or so clones listed, roughly nine tenths were seen once. This clonotype was sampled from an adult in good health. This specimen consisted of peripheral blood, obtained on day 0 of AZD1222 vaccination. This sequence joins TRBV7-2 and TRBJ1-1, with a possible D match to TRBD1 (5 bases). The CDR3 DNA follows: TGTGCCAGCAGCGCCGCTAGGGTCCAGGGCACTGAAGCTTTCTTT. This sequence encodes CASSAARVQGTEAFF.